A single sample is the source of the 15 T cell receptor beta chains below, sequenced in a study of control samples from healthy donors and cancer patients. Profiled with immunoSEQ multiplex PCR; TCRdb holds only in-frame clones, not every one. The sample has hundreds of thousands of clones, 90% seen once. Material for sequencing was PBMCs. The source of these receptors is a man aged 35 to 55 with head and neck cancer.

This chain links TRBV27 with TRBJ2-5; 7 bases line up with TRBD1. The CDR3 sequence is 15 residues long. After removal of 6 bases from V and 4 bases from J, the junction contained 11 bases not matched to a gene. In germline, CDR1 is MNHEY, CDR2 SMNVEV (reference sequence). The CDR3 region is CASSQNAQGLETQYF. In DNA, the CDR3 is TGTGCCAGCAGCCAAAATGCACAGGGGTTAGAGACCCAGTACTTC.

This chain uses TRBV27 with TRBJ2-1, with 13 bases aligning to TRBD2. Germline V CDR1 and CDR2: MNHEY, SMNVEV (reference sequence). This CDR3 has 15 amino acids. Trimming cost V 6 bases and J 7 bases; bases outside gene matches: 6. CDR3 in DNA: TGTGCCAGCAGCCGGACTAGCGGGAGTCTTAATGAGCAGTTCTTC. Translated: CASSRTSGSLNEQFF.

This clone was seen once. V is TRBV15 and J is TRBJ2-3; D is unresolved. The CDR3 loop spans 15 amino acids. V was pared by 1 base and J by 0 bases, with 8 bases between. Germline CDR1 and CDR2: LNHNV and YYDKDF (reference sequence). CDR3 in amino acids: CATSRAIPSTDTQYF. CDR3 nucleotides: TGTGCCACCAGCAGAGCCATACCTAGCACAGATACGCAGTATTTT.

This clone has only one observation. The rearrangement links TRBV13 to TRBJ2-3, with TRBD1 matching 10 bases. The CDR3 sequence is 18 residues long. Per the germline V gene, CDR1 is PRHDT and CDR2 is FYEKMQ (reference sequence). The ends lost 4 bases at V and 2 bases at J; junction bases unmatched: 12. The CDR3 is CASSSTPPGTGVTDTQYF. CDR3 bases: TGTGCCAGCAGCTCGACCCCCCCCGGGACAGGGGTCACAGATACGCAGTATTTT.

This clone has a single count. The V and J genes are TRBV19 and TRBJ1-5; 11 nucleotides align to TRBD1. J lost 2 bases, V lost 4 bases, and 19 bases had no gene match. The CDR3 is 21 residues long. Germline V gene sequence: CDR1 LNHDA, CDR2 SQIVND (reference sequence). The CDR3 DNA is TGTGCCAGTAGTAATGGGGTAGGGGACAGGGGGGAAAAGGTCGGCAATCAGCCCCAGCATTTT. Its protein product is CASSNGVGDRGEKVGNQPQHF.

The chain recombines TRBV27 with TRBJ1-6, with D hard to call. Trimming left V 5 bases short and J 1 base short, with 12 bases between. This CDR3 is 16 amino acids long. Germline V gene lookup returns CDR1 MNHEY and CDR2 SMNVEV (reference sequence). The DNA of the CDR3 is TGTGCCAGCAGTCCACCGCGCTTTTCCTATAATTCACCCCTCCACTTT. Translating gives CASSPPRFSYNSPLHF.

CDR3 in DNA: TGTGCCAGCAGTTTTCAGGGACCCTACGAGCAGTACTTC. It codes for CASSFQGPYEQYF. The chain carries TRBV6-2 or TRBV6-3 and TRBJ2-7; D may match TRBD1 or TRBD2 (5 bases each). The V and J ends lost 4 bases and 2 bases respectively, with 9 bases between them. The germline CDR1 and CDR2 sequences are MNHEY and SVGEGT. The CDR3 extends over 13 amino acids.

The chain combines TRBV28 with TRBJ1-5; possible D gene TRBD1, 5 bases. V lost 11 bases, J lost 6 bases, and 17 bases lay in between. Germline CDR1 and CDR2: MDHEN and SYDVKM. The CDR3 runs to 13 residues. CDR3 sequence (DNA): TGTGCCGGATCCCTTGGGGGTGGTCAGCCCCAGCATTTT. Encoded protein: CAGSLGGGQPQHF.

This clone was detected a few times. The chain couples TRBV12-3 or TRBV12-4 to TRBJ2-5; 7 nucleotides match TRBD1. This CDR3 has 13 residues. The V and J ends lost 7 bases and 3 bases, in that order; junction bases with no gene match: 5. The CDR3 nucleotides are TGTGCCAGCAACAAGGGACAGAAAGAGACCCAGTACTTC. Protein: CASNKGQKETQYF.

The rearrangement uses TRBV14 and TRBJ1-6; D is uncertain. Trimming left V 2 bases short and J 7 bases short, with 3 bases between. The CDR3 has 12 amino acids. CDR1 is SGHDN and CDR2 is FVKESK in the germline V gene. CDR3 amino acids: CASSQINSPLHF. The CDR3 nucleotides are TGTGCCAGCAGCCAAATCAATTCACCCCTCCACTTT.

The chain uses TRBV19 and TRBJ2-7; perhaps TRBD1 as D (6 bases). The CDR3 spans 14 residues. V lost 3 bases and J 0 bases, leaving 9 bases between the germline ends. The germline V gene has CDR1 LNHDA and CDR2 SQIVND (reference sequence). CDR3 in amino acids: CASSIGDNSYEQYF. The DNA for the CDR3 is TGTGCCAGTAGTATTGGGGACAACTCCTACGAGCAGTACTTC.

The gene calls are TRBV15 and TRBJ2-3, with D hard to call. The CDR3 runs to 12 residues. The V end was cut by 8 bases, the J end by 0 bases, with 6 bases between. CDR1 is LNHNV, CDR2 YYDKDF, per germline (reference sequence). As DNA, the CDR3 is TGTGCCACCGGCCAGAGCACAGATACGCAGTATTTT. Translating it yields CATGQSTDTQYF.

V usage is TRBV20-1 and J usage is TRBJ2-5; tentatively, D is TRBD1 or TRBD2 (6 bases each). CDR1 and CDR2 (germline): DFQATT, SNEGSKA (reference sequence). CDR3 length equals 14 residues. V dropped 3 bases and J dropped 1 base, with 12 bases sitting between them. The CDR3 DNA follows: TGCAGTGCTAGTGCTGGAGGGGGCCAAGAGACCCAGTACTTC. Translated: CSASAGGGQETQYF.

DNA of the CDR3: TGTGCCAGCAGCGGCGGACTAGCGTACAATGAGCAGTTCTTC. As protein: CASSGGLAYNEQFF. The chain is built from TRBV9 and TRBJ2-1, with TRBD2 matching 9 bases. In germline, CDR1 is SGDLS, CDR2 YYNGEE. V lost 3 bases and J lost 4; bases outside the gene matches: 2. The CDR3 is 14 residues long. Looking up the rest from reference TRBV9 and TRBJ2-1 gives the full variable domain: DSGVTQTPKHLITATGQRVTLRCSPRSGDLSVYWYQQSLDQGLQFLIQYYNGEERAKGNILERFSAQQFPDLHSELNLSSLELGDSALYFCASSGGLAYNEQFFGPGTRLTVL.

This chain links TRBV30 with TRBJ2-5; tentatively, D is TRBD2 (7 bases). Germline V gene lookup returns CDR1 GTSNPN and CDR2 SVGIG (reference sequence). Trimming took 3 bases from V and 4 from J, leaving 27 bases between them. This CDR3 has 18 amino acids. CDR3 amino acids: CAWRSPPGLGGWIETQYF. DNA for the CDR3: TGTGCCTGGAGGTCCCCGCCAGGACTAGGGGGTTGGATAGAGACCCAGTACTTC. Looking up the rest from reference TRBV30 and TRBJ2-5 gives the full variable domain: SQTIHQWPATLVQPVGSPLSLECTVEGTSNPNLYWYRQAAGRGLQLLFYSVGIGQISSEVPQNLSASRPQDRQFILSSKKLLLSDSGFYLCAWRSPPGLGGWIETQYFGPGTRLLVL.